One sample yielded the 24 T cell receptor beta chains listed below, sequenced in a study of Graves' ophthalmopathy and Graves' hyperthyroidism. Investigators amplified TCR beta CDR3 regions from RNA transcripts. RT-PCR in the first round used HTBI primers; a second-round multiplex PCR followed. TCRdb re-called the multiplex PCR reads with MiXCR, one entry per CDR3 protein. The repertoire has 600,000 to 950,000 distinct CDR3 sequences, 35% to 50% of them found once; the top ten carry less than 55%. Sample: peripheral blood. The receptors derive from an adult man with Graves' ophthalmopathy.

This clonotype has only a few counts. The V gene is TRBV7-8, the J gene TRBJ2-3; no firm D call. Germline V gene lookup returns CDR1 SGHVS and CDR2 FQNEAQ. Trimming cost V 0 bases and J 2 bases, with 9 bases left between them. The CDR3 has 15 residues. The CDR3 DNA follows: TGTGCCAGCAGCTTAGCGCGGCTCTACACAGATACGCAGTATTTT. It yields the protein CASSLARLYTDTQYF.

The CDR3 DNA follows: TGTGCCAGCAGCTTATTTAAACAAGAGACCCAGTACTTC. The encoded protein is CASSLFKQETQYF. The chain couples TRBV7-9 to TRBJ2-5; D gene unclear. Germline V gene lookup returns CDR1 SEHNR and CDR2 FQNEAQ (reference sequence). The CDR3 is 13 amino acids. Trimming pared 2 bases from V and 2 bases from J, leaving 6 bases between.

This clonotype has at least ten counts. The chain recombines TRBV10-3 with TRBJ2-7; D is unresolved. V was trimmed by 0 bases and J by 3 bases, leaving 9 bases between them. The CDR3 is made up of 14 amino acids. Germline lookup yields CDR1 ENHRY and CDR2 SYGVKD. In nucleotides, the CDR3 is TGTGCCATCAGTGAGTCTGGGCCGCTCTACGAGCAGTACTTC. This translates into CAISESGPLYEQYF.

CDR3 nucleotide sequence: TGTGCCAGCAGTGAGAGAGACAGCTACGCCGGGGAGCTGTTTTTT. Protein: CASSERDSYAGELFF. The rearrangement uses TRBV2 and TRBJ2-2, with a possible D match to TRBD1 (5 bases). The germline V gene encodes CDR1 SNHLY and CDR2 FYNNEI. The CDR3 loop spans 15 amino acids. Trimming removed 3 bases from V and 6 bases from J, with 14 bases in between.

The CDR3 here is CSARDGRQGSQETQYF. In nucleotides, the CDR3 is TGCAGTGCTAGAGATGGACGACAGGGGTCCCAAGAGACCCAGTACTTC. The chain joins TRBV20-1 to TRBJ2-5; 8 positions match TRBD1. Germline V gene lookup returns CDR1 DFQATT and CDR2 SNEGSKA (reference sequence). The CDR3 consists of 16 residues. Losses at the gene ends were 0 bases for V and 1 base for J; bases not matched to a gene: 7.

This clonotype was seen more than once but under ten times. The chain links TRBV7-9 to TRBJ2-7; D may be TRBD2 (5 bases). There are 13 residues in the CDR3. Germline V lookup: CDR1 SEHNR, CDR2 FQNEAQ (reference sequence). The ends were cut back, 5 bases at V and 5 bases at J, with 13 bases in the middle. The CDR3 here is CASSPPDGDEQYF. The CDR3 DNA reads TGTGCCAGCAGCCCTCCGGACGGGGACGAGCAGTACTTC.

This clonotype was detected many times. The V and J genes are TRBV7-9 and TRBJ2-5, with 10 bases aligning to TRBD1. V gave up 5 bases and J gave up 7 bases; unmatched junction bases: 10. Germline-derived CDR1 and CDR2 are SEHNR and FQNEAQ (reference sequence). The CDR3 consists of 15 residues. The CDR3 DNA sequence: TGTGCCAGCAGCAAGGGACAGGGGCTTGCGGGGACCCAGTACTTC. This sequence encodes CASSKGQGLAGTQYF. The entire variable domain, with the rest obtained from reference TRBV7-9 and TRBJ2-5, is as follows: DTGVSQNPRHKITKRGQNVTFRCDPISEHNRLYWYRQTLGQGPEFLTYFQNEAQLEKSRLLSDRFSAERPKGSFSTLEIQRTEQGDSAMYLCASSKGQGLAGTQYFGPGTRLLVL.

This clonotype was counted between two and nine times. The chain carries TRBV11-2 and TRBJ2-7, with 7 bases fitting TRBD1. From germline, CDR1 is SGHAT and CDR2 FQNNGV. CDR3 size: 14 residues. V shed 8 bases and J 6 bases; nucleotides not matched to a gene: 13. CDR3: CASGSSTGLSEQYF. CDR3 in DNA: TGTGCCAGCGGCTCCTCGACAGGGCTCAGCGAGCAGTACTTC.

As concerns this clonotype: A much larger clone differs from this one at a single base, so this may be a read error. This rearrangement joins TRBV7-9 to TRBJ1-3, with 7 bases identical to TRBD1. There are 16 residues in the CDR3. Germline V gives CDR1 SEHNR, CDR2 FQNEAQ (reference sequence). CDR3 nucleotide sequence: TGTGCCAGCAGCTTAGCTACCGGGACAGCCGGAAACACCACATATTTT. Amino acids: CASSLATGTAGNTTYF.

In this sample, this clonotype turned up a few times. The chain joins TRBV7-9 to TRBJ1-4; no reliable D call. Germline V gives CDR1 SEHNR, CDR2 FQNEAQ (reference sequence). The CDR3 loop spans 13 amino acids. The V and J ends lost 5 bases and 5 bases respectively, with 9 bases between them. The CDR3 region is CASSGRQNEKLFF. For the CDR3, the DNA is TGTGCCAGCAGCGGAAGACAAAATGAAAAACTGTTTTTT.

The V call is TRBV25-1, the J call TRBJ2-2; TRBD1 agrees at 8 bases. The CDR3 is 13 amino acids. Germline V gene lookup returns CDR1 MGHDK and CDR2 SYGVNS. V lost 5 bases, J lost 6 bases, and 2 bases stayed unmatched. CDR3 DNA sequence: TGTGCCAGCAGTTCAGGGGGCTCCGGGGAGCTGTTTTTT. This gives the protein CASSSGGSGELFF.

This clonotype has only a few counts. The chain has TRBV25-1 and TRBJ2-6; 9 bases align to TRBD1. The ends lost 6 bases at V and 0 bases at J; junction bases unmatched: 6. The CDR3 runs 17 residues. Germline V gives CDR1 MGHDK, CDR2 SYGVNS. Here the CDR3 reads CASSPTGGYSGANVLTF. CDR3 nucleotides: TGTGCCAGCAGCCCTACAGGGGGCTACTCTGGGGCCAACGTCCTGACTTTC.

This clonotype showed up just a few times. The chain employs TRBV12-3 or TRBV12-4 and TRBJ2-7; TRBD1 matches 9 bases. V gave up 5 bases and J gave up 5 bases; unmatched junction bases: 7. The CDR3 is 14 residues long. Written as DNA, the CDR3 is TGTGCCAGCAGTGGCTACAGGGGGCTTCACGAGCAGTACTTC. Its translation: CASSGYRGLHEQYF.

The rearrangement joins TRBV3-1 to TRBJ1-4; 8 positions match TRBD1. Germline CDR1 is LGHDT and CDR2 is YNNKEL (reference sequence). V was pared by 4 bases and J by 8 bases, with 9 bases of the junction left unmatched. The CDR3 extends over 15 amino acids. CDR3 DNA: TGTGCCAGCAGCCCCATGGACAGGGTAGAGGAAAAACTGTTTTTT. Encoded protein: CASSPMDRVEEKLFF.

This clonotype was counted between two and nine times. This chain uses TRBV29-1 with TRBJ1-2; D not resolved. This CDR3 spans 14 amino acids. The V end lost 0 bases, the J end lost 1 base, and 9 bases lay between the germline ends. Germline lookup yields CDR1 SQVTM and CDR2 ANQGSEA. CDR3 in amino acids: CSVEDLSVNYGYTF. The CDR3 bases are TGCAGCGTTGAAGATCTTAGTGTTAACTATGGCTACACCTTC. Using reference TRBV29-1 and TRBJ1-2 for the parts outside the CDR3, the full variable domain is SAVISQKPSRDICQRGTSLTIQCQVDSQVTMMFWYRQQPGQSLTLIATANQGSEATYESGFVIDKFPISRPNLTFSTLTVSNMSPEDSSIYLCSVEDLSVNYGYTFGSGTRLTVV.

This clonotype turned up a few times. The gene calls are TRBV2 and TRBJ1-1; tentatively, D is TRBD1 (5 bases). V was cut by 5 bases and J by 0 bases, with 19 bases left in between. There are 17 residues in the CDR3. CDR1 and CDR2 (germline): SNHLY, FYNNEI. CDR3 nucleotide sequence: TGTGCCAGCAGTTTTGGGCAGGGACTCCCACTGAACACTGAAGCTTTCTTT. This sequence encodes CASSFGQGLPLNTEAFF.

The gene calls are TRBV5-5 and TRBJ2-5; TRBD1 matches 10 bases. This CDR3 has 13 residues. V shed 4 bases and J 5 bases; nucleotides not matched to a gene: 2. CDR1 and CDR2 (germline): SGHKS, YYEKEE (reference sequence). The chain's CDR3 is CASSGTGAETQYF. CDR3 nucleotides: TGTGCCAGCAGCGGGACAGGGGCCGAGACCCAGTACTTC.

The chain employs TRBV19 and TRBJ2-5, with unresolved D. CDR3 length: 15 amino acids. The germline V gene has CDR1 LNHDA and CDR2 SQIVND (reference sequence). V dropped 8 bases and J dropped 1 base, with 17 bases sitting between them. CDR3 coding DNA: TGTGCCAGTTCACCTCTACGGCCGGCCCAAGAGACCCAGTACTTC. This gives the protein CASSPLRPAQETQYF.

This clonotype was detected ten times or more. The chain combines TRBV6-4 with TRBJ1-2; D call uncertain. CDR3 length equals 14 residues. V was cut by 2 bases and J by 4 bases, with 11 bases left in between. From germline, CDR1 is MRHNA and CDR2 SNTAGT. CDR3 DNA sequence: TGTGCCAGCAGTGACGGACGGGCGGGCTATGGCTACACCTTC. Translation gives CASSDGRAGYGYTF.

The gene calls are TRBV9 and TRBJ1-6; no definite D call. The V and J ends lost 10 bases and 5 bases respectively, with 16 bases between them. The germline V gene has CDR1 SGDLS and CDR2 YYNGEE. The CDR3 is 14 residues long. CDR3 in amino acids: CALSRVTDNSPLHF. CDR3 coding DNA: TGTGCCCTCTCTAGGGTGACGGATAATTCACCCCTCCACTTT.

A few counts support this clonotype. V is TRBV7-9 and J is TRBJ2-3; TRBD2 aligns across 10 bases. V shed 6 bases and J 2 bases; nucleotides not matched to a gene: 8. CDR3 length: 16 amino acids. CDR1 is SEHNR, CDR2 FQNEAQ, per germline (reference sequence). CDR3 DNA sequence: TGTGCCAGCAGAGAGGGACTAGCGCAGAACACAGATACGCAGTATTTT. The encoded protein is CASREGLAQNTDTQYF. Based on the CDR3 plus reference TRBV7-9 and TRBJ2-3, the full variable domain is DTGVSQNPRHKITKRGQNVTFRCDPISEHNRLYWYRQTLGQGPEFLTYFQNEAQLEKSRLLSDRFSAERPKGSFSTLEIQRTEQGDSAMYLCASREGLAQNTDTQYFGPGTRLTVL.

The V gene is TRBV12-3 or TRBV12-4, the J gene TRBJ1-6; 8 bases map to TRBD1. This CDR3 region has 13 residues. Trimming cost V 8 bases and J 10 bases; bases outside gene matches: 7. This CDR3 reads CASAGQGVSPLHF. The DNA of the CDR3 is TGTGCCAGCGCAGGACAGGGCGTCTCACCCCTCCACTTT.

The chain uses TRBV7-2 and TRBJ2-5, with 7 bases matching TRBD1. Per the germline V gene, CDR1 is SGHTA and CDR2 is FQGNSA. Trimming cost V 5 bases and J 4 bases; bases outside gene matches: 13. The CDR3 has 16 residues. The CDR3 DNA follows: TGTGCCAGCAGCCGCCGTGGACAGGTTGGAGGAGAGACCCAGTACTTC. It is translated as CASSRRGQVGGETQYF.

The table lists this clonotype with a few counts. This sequence joins TRBV10-3 and TRBJ1-1; weak D call: TRBD1 (5 bases). The germline V gene encodes CDR1 ENHRY and CDR2 SYGVKD. This CDR3 contains 13 residues. Between the trimmed V and J ends, which lost 10 bases and 1 base, there was a span of 13 bases. The CDR3 nucleotides are TGTGCCAGCTCGGGGGAAAAGAACACTGAAGCTTTCTTT. This translates into CASSGEKNTEAFF.